The next 29 T cell receptor beta chains were all read from a single sample in a study of cytomegalovirus exposure and HLA in healthy donors. PCR primers comprised 60 Vbeta and 13 Jbeta primers. The repertoire was sequenced with immunoSEQ multiplex PCR; TCRdb's copy has only in-frame clones and lacks some. The sample carries about 190,000 clones, 75% to 85% recorded once. The source material was PBMCs. Source of these receptors: a woman younger than 35 in good health and CMV-seropositive.

DNA of the CDR3: TGTGCCAGCAGCTGGGGGTCTTTAGGACAGCCCAATCCCAGCTCCTATAATTCACCCCTCCACTTT. It encodes CASSWGSLGQPNPSSYNSPLHF. The V gene is TRBV9, the J gene TRBJ1-6; D might be TRBD1 (6 bases). Deletions cut 4 bases from V and 0 bases from J, with 29 bases between. CDR1 is SGDLS, CDR2 YYNGEE, per germline. The CDR3 totals 22 residues.

The chain uses TRBV7-9 and TRBJ1-4; weak D call: TRBD1 (5 bases). The CDR3 spans 14 residues. Germline V gene data show CDR1 as SEHNR and CDR2 as FQNEAQ (reference sequence). Trimming removed 2 bases from V and 7 bases from J, with 11 bases in between. The CDR3 DNA reads TGTGCCAGCAGCTTACGGGGGGACGGTGAAAAACTGTTTTTT. It translates to CASSLRGDGEKLFF.

This chain links TRBV6-5 with TRBJ2-1, with D maybe TRBD1 (6 bases). Germline V gene data show CDR1 as MNHEY and CDR2 as SVGAGI. V lost 6 bases and J lost 4, with 16 bases in between. This CDR3 has 15 amino acids. This chain's CDR3 is CASSPTQDRYNEQFF. The CDR3 coding sequence is TGTGCCAGCAGCCCCACCCAAGACAGGTACAATGAGCAGTTCTTC.

The rearrangement joins TRBV7-3 to TRBJ2-3, with D unresolved. V shed 1 base and J shed 0 bases, with 8 bases lying between them. CDR1 and CDR2 from the germline V gene are SGHTA and FQGTGA. The CDR3 totals 15 residues. The CDR3 region is CASSLRGTSTDTQYF. CDR3 DNA: TGTGCCAGCAGCTTAAGAGGAACCAGCACAGATACGCAGTATTTT.

V gene TRBV15 combines with J gene TRBJ2-3; 11 bases match TRBD2. The ends lost 1 base at V and 0 bases at J; junction bases unmatched: 6. This CDR3 comprises 18 residues. Germline loops: CDR1 LNHNV, CDR2 YYDKDF (reference sequence). The CDR3 here is CATSRGTSGRYSTDTQYF. The CDR3 DNA sequence: TGTGCCACCAGCAGAGGGACTAGCGGGCGTTATAGCACAGATACGCAGTATTTT.

V is TRBV4-2 and J is TRBJ2-2; no clear D gene. CDR1 is LGHNA and CDR2 is YNFKEQ in the germline V gene. The CDR3 length is 14 residues. Trimming shortened V by 4 bases and J by 7 bases, and 13 bases separated the two germline ends. The CDR3 region has the DNA TGTGCCAGCAGCCCACGTATCCTACGCGGGGAGCTGTTTTTT. As protein: CASSPRILRGELFF.

The CDR3 DNA reads as TGTGCCTGGAGTCGCGGGACAGGGTTTTCTTCCGGGGAGCTGTTTTTT. Protein product: CAWSRGTGFSSGELFF. This chain uses TRBV30 with TRBJ2-2, with TRBD1 matching 9 bases. CDR3 length: 16 residues. Germline CDR1 GTSNPN, CDR2 SVGIG (reference sequence). V trimming: 2 bases; J trimming: 6 bases; junction bases outside the gene matches: 10.

This clone was counted a single time. This chain joins TRBV19 and TRBJ2-3; D gene ambiguous. V was pared by 3 bases and J by 1 base, with 11 bases between. CDR1 LNHDA and CDR2 SQIVND come from the germline V gene (reference sequence). The CDR3 length is 15 residues. CDR3 sequence: CASSISVPRTDTQYF. DNA for the CDR3: TGTGCCAGTAGTATTTCGGTCCCACGCACAGATACGCAGTATTTT.

The V call is TRBV29-1, the J call TRBJ1-1; TRBD1 aligns across 8 bases. The V gene's germline CDR1 is SQVTM and CDR2 ANQGSEA. After removal of 0 bases from V and 7 bases from J, the junction contained 7 bases not matched to a gene. The CDR3 has 14 amino acids. The CDR3: CSVEDPGQGSEAFF. CDR3 bases: TGCAGCGTTGAAGATCCCGGACAGGGCAGTGAAGCTTTCTTT.

This chain joins TRBV6-1 and TRBJ2-7; D possibly corresponds to TRBD2 (6 bases). Germline V gives CDR1 MNHNS, CDR2 SASEGT. Trimming left V 7 bases short and J 4 bases short, with 20 bases between. The CDR3 has 15 residues. The DNA for the CDR3 is TGTGCCAGCAAGGAGGGCCTTACGGCCTCTTACGAGCAGTACGTC. This sequence encodes CASKEGLTASYEQYV.

CDR3 loop: CASRSGGGTDTQYF. The CDR3 DNA is TGTGCCAGTAGGAGCGGGGGGGGCACAGATACGCAGTATTTT. The chain recombines TRBV19 with TRBJ2-3, with 10 positions matching TRBD2. This CDR3 is 14 amino acids long. V was pared by 6 bases and J by 1 base, with 1 base of the junction left unmatched. The V gene's germline CDR1 is LNHDA and CDR2 SQIVND (reference sequence).

The chain recombines TRBV6-6 with TRBJ2-3, with D possibly matching TRBD2 (5 bases). The CDR3 runs 13 residues. The germline gives CDR1 MNHNY, CDR2 SVGAGI (reference sequence). The V end was cut by 6 bases, the J end by 11 bases, with 18 bases between. CDR3 residues: CASRETGSREQYF. The CDR3, as DNA: TGTGCCAGCAGGGAGACGGGATCGCGTGAGCAGTATTTT.

Worth noting for this clone: At one end the junction does not follow the germline gene, possibly because of a read error. The J gene is TRBJ2-2, the V gene TRBV7-7, with 7 bases fitting TRBD1. Germline V gene lookup returns CDR1 SSHAT and CDR2 FNYEAQ (reference sequence). CDR3 length equals 17 residues. This chain's CDR3 is CASSLSPDRVLTGELFF. For the CDR3, the DNA is TGTGCTAGCAGCTTAAGCCCCGACAGGGTCCTTACCGGGGAGCTGTTTTTT. Using reference TRBV7-7 and TRBJ2-2 for the parts outside the CDR3, the full variable domain is GAGVSQSPRYKVTKRGQDVTLRCDPISSHATLYWYQQALGQGPEFLTYFNYEAQPDKSGLPSDRFSAERPEGSISTLTIQRTEQRDSAMYRCASSLSPDRVLTGELFFGEGSRLTVL.

The V and J genes are TRBV27 and TRBJ1-4; D is perhaps TRBD1 (6 bases). CDR3 length: 14 residues. V gave up 6 bases and J gave up 4 bases, with 12 bases separating them. Per the germline V gene, CDR1 is MNHEY and CDR2 is SMNVEV (reference sequence). CDR3 bases: TGTGCCAGCAGCCGTGGACAGATTAATGAAAAACTGTTTTTT. This gives the protein CASSRGQINEKLFF.

This chain connects TRBV19 to TRBJ1-5; TRBD1 aligns across 7 bases. Trimming at V came to 3 bases and at J to 4 bases, leaving 18 bases not matched to a gene. In germline, CDR1 is LNHDA, CDR2 SQIVND (reference sequence). The CDR3 covers 19 residues. The CDR3 sequence is CASSIRQGGRGERNQPQHF. DNA of the CDR3: TGTGCCAGTAGTATTAGACAAGGGGGCAGGGGGGAAAGAAATCAGCCCCAGCATTTT.

CDR3 region: CASSLATDNQPQHF. The CDR3 DNA is TGCGCCAGCAGCTTGGCGACAGATAATCAGCCCCAGCATTTT. The V gene is TRBV5-1, the J gene TRBJ1-5; D possibly corresponds to TRBD1 (5 bases). There are 14 residues in the CDR3. Germline V gene lookup returns CDR1 SGHRS and CDR2 YFSETQ. The V end lost 0 bases, the J end lost 4 bases, and 8 bases lay between the germline ends.

J is TRBJ1-3 and V is TRBV12-5; tentatively, D is TRBD1 (5 bases). There are 17 residues in the CDR3. Trimming left V 5 bases short and J 0 bases short, with 17 bases between. CDR1 and CDR2 from the germline V gene are LGHNT and FRNRAP. The CDR3 region is CASGTRGGTISGNTIYF. The CDR3 DNA reads as TGTGCTAGTGGTACCCGGGGGGGAACTATCTCTGGAAACACCATATATTTT.

This chain uses TRBV10-2 with TRBJ1-1; perhaps TRBD1 as D (5 bases). The CDR3 sequence is 12 residues long. From germline, CDR1 is WSHSY and CDR2 SAAADI. The ends were cut back, 4 bases at V and 6 bases at J, with 9 bases in the middle. CDR3 bases: TGCGCCAGCAGTGGGGGGGACCCTGAAGCTTTCTTT. It codes for CASSGGDPEAFF.

This clone occurred once. The rearrangement joins TRBV11-2 to TRBJ1-3, with D possibly matching TRBD1 (5 bases). The CDR3 sequence is 15 residues long. Trimming took 4 bases from V and 1 from J, leaving 11 bases between them. Germline assignment: CDR1 SGHAT and CDR2 FQNNGV. The CDR3 DNA follows: TGTGCCAGCAGCTCTCCAAGGACATCTGGAAACACCATATATTTT. It is translated as CASSSPRTSGNTIYF.

This clone showed up just once. The rearrangement joins TRBV7-6 to TRBJ2-2, with TRBD2 identical over 7 bases. Germline assignment: CDR1 SGHVS and CDR2 FNYEAQ. CDR3 length equals 14 residues. Germline trimming cut 2 bases from V and 5 bases from J; bases unmatched to any gene: 2. CDR3 nucleotides: TGTGCCAGCAGCTTACTGGGGGGGACCGGGGAGCTGTTTTTT. Its protein is CASSLLGGTGELFF. The variable domain in full, completed from reference TRBV7-6 and TRBJ2-2, reads GAGVSQSPRYKVTKRGQDVALRCDPISGHVSLYWYRQALGQGPEFLTYFNYEAQQDKSGLPNDRFSAERPEGSISTLTIQRTEQRDSAMYRCASSLLGGTGELFFGEGSRLTVL.

The CDR3 DNA follows: TGTGCCAGCAGCTTGAGTTCTAGCGGAGAAACAGATACGCAGTATTTT. It translates to CASSLSSSGETDTQYF. The V gene is TRBV5-4, the J gene TRBJ2-3; 7 nucleotides agree with TRBD2. Germline V lookup: CDR1 SGHNT, CDR2 YYREEE (reference sequence). The length of the CDR3 is 16 residues. V lost 1 base to trimming and J lost 3 bases; unmatched junction nucleotides: 8.

The rearrangement links TRBV5-4 to TRBJ2-5, with D perhaps matching TRBD2 (7 bases). The CDR3 totals 15 residues. Trimming pared 4 bases from V and 5 bases from J, leaving 18 bases between. Germline values: CDR1 SGHNT, CDR2 YYREEE (reference sequence). The CDR3 DNA follows: TGTGCCAGCAGCCCCCTGGGGGGGGGCCTGGAGACCCAGTACTTC. Translated, it gives CASSPLGGGLETQYF.

The CDR3 protein is CASSLQGGPSYEQYF. The CDR3 DNA follows: TGTGCCAGCAGCTTACAGGGAGGGCCCTCCTACGAGCAGTACTTC. This chain connects TRBV11-2 to TRBJ2-5; 7 bases fit TRBD2. TRBJ2-7 explains the end of the DNA better; the J call may be wrong. The CDR3 is made up of 15 amino acids. Germline CDR1 and CDR2: SGHAT and FQNNGV.

The V gene is TRBV5-1, the J gene TRBJ1-4, with 9 positions matching TRBD1. The V and J ends lost 1 base and 12 bases, in that order; junction bases with no gene match: 4. This CDR3 comprises 13 residues. The germline V gene has CDR1 SGHRS and CDR2 YFSETQ. The CDR3 DNA is TGCGCCAGCAGCTTGTCACAGGGGGCCCAACTGTTTTTT. Translated, it gives CASSLSQGAQLFF. Full variable domain (outside the CDR3, taken from reference TRBV5-1 and TRBJ1-4): KAGVTQTPRYLIKTRGQQVTLSCSPISGHRSVSWYQQTPGQGLQFLFEYFSETQRNKGNFPGRFSGRQFSNSRSEMNVSTLELGDSALYLCASSLSQGAQLFFGSGTQLSVL.

The J gene is TRBJ1-6, the V gene TRBV6-1, with TRBD1 matching 9 bases. With V trimmed by 11 bases and J by 13 bases, 15 bases remained unmatched. Per the germline V gene, CDR1 is MNHNS and CDR2 is SASEGT. The CDR3 extends over 14 amino acids. The chain's CDR3 is CASAFGTGMYPLHF. CDR3 coding DNA: TGTGCCTCAGCATTCGGGACAGGGATGTATCCCCTCCACTTT.

The V gene is TRBV4-2, the J gene TRBJ1-2; D gene ambiguous. The CDR3 loop spans 15 amino acids. The V gene's germline CDR1 is LGHNA and CDR2 YNFKEQ. The ends were cut back, 0 bases at V and 5 bases at J, with 13 bases in the middle. The CDR3 DNA reads as TGTGCCAGCAGCCAAGAGATGAGGGCGGTTTATGGCTACACCTTC. Translation gives CASSQEMRAVYGYTF.

The chain recombines TRBV9 with TRBJ1-1; a weak D match, TRBD1 (6 bases). The V end was cut by 3 bases, the J end by 0 bases, with 15 bases between. CDR3 length: 16 residues. Per germline, CDR1 SGDLS and CDR2 YYNGEE. CDR3 nucleotides: TGTGCCAGCAGCGGAGTACTAACAGGGTTGAACACTGAAGCTTTCTTT. Protein: CASSGVLTGLNTEAFF.

The V gene is TRBV5-5, the J gene TRBJ2-1; unclear D gene. Trimming removed 0 bases from V and 0 bases from J, with 7 bases in between. CDR1 and CDR2 (germline): SGHKS, YYEKEE (reference sequence). The CDR3 has 15 amino acids. CDR3 nucleotides: TGTGCCAGCAGCTTGGCTTCCGGCTCCTACAATGAGCAGTTCTTC. It yields the protein CASSLASGSYNEQFF.

The rearrangement uses TRBV7-2 and TRBJ1-2, with a weak D call TRBD1 (5 bases). Germline V gene lookup returns CDR1 SGHTA and CDR2 FQGNSA. This CDR3 contains 14 residues. Deletions cut 3 bases from V and 3 bases from J, with 11 bases between. The CDR3 is CASSLMGGYYGYTF. CDR3 in DNA: TGTGCCAGCAGCTTGATGGGGGGTTACTATGGCTACACCTTC.